Included here is one T cell receptor (beta chain) sequence, with context. Its matching antigen is unknown. These data come from a study of cytomegalovirus exposure and HLA in healthy donors. The study's findings and limits: An ancestry cluster, one associated with Asian ancestry, reportedly showed fewer N-insertions than the approximately 720-donor mean in a later analysis.

CDR1 is SGHTA, CDR2 FQGTGA, per germline. The CDR3 is 14 amino acids. V gave up 5 bases and J gave up 6 bases, with 13 bases separating them. This PCR relied on a set of 60 Vbeta primers and 13 Jbeta primers. As originally analysed: A later analysis tallied approximately 87 million unique TCR beta chains, around 11 million of them shared. The table came from immunoSEQ multiplex PCR; TCRdb's copy has only in-frame clones and leaves some out. D and trimming were read from the DNA, whereas the V and J calls and clone size are those reported in that table. Here the sample spans tens of thousands of clones, almost 80% being singletons.

This sequence was found in a female donor in good health and CMV-seronegative. The chain is built from TRBV7-3 and TRBJ2-2, with D possibly matching TRBD2 (6 bases). Material: PBMCs. The CDR3 DNA is TGTGCCAGCAGCCACGGGGGTGACTCCGGGGAGCTGTTTTTT. Translating gives CASSHGGDSGELFF.